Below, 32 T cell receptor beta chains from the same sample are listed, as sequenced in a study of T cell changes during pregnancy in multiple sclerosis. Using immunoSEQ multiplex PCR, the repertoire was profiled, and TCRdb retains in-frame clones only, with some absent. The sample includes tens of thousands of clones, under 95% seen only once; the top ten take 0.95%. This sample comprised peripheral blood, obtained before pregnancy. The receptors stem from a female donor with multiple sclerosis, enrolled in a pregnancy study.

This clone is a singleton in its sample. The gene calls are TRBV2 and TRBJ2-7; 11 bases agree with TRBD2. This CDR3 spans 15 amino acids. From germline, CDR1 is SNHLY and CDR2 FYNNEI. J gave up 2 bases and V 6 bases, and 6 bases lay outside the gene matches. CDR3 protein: CASRTGLAGPYEQYF. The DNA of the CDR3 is TGTGCCAGCAGGACCGGACTAGCGGGCCCCTACGAGCAGTACTTC. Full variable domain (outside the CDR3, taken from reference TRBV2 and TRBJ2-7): EPEVTQTPSHQVTQMGQEVILRCVPISNHLYFYWYRQILGQKVEFLVSFYNNEISEKSEIFDDQFSVERPDGSNFTLKIRSTKLEDSAMYFCASRTGLAGPYEQYFGPGTRLTVT.

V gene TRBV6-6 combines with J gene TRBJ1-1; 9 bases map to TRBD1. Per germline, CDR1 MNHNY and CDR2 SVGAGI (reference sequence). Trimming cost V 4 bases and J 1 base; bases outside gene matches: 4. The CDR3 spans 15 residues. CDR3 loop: CASSFPGQGNTEAFF. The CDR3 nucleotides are TGTGCCAGCAGTTTCCCGGGACAGGGGAACACTGAAGCTTTCTTT.

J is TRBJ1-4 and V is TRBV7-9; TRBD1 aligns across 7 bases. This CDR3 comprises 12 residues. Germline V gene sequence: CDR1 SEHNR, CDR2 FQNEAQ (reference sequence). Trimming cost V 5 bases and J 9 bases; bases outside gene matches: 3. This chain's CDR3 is CASSPTGKKLFF. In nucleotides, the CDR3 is TGTGCCAGCAGCCCGACAGGGAAAAAACTGTTTTTT.

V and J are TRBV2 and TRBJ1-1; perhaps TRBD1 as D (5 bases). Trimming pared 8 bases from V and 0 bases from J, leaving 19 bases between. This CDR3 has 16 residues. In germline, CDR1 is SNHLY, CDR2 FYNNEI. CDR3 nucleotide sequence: TGTGCCAGCGAAAAATCCGGGGACTATGTGAACACTGAAGCTTTCTTT. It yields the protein CASEKSGDYVNTEAFF. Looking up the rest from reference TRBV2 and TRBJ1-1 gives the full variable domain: EPEVTQTPSHQVTQMGQEVILRCVPISNHLYFYWYRQILGQKVEFLVSFYNNEISEKSEIFDDQFSVERPDGSNFTLKIRSTKLEDSAMYFCASEKSGDYVNTEAFFGQGTRLTVV.

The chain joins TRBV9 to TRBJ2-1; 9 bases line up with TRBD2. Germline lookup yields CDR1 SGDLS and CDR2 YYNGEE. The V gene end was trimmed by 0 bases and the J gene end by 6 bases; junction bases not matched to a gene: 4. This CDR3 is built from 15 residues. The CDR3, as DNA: TGTGCCAGCAGCGTAGAAACTAGCGGGTTCAATGAGCAGTTCTTC. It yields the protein CASSVETSGFNEQFF.

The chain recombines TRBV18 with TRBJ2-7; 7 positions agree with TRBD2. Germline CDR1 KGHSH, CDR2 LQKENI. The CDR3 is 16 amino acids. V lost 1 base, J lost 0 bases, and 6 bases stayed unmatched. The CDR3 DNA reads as TGTGCCAGCTCACCACAGCTAGCGGATATCTCCTACGAGCAGTACTTC. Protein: CASSPQLADISYEQYF.

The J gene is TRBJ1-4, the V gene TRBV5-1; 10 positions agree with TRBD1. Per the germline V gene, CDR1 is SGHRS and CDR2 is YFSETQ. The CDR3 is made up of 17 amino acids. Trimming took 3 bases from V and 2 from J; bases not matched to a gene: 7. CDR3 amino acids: CASSWRGQGLTNEKLFF. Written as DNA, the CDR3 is TGCGCCAGCAGCTGGAGGGGACAGGGGTTGACTAATGAAAAACTGTTTTTT.

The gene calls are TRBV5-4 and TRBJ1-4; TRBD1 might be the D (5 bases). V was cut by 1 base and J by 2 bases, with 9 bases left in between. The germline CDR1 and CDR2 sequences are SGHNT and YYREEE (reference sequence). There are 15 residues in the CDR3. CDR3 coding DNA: TGTGCCAGCAGCTTGACAGGAAGTACTAATGAAAAACTGTTTTTT. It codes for CASSLTGSTNEKLFF.

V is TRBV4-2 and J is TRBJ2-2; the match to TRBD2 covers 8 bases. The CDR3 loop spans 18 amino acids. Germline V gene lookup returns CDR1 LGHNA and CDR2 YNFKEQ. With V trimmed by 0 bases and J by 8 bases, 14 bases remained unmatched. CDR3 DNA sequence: TGTGCCAGCAGCCAAGATTCAACGGGAGGGAGGTTCGTAGGGGAGCTGTTTTTT. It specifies CASSQDSTGGRFVGELFF.

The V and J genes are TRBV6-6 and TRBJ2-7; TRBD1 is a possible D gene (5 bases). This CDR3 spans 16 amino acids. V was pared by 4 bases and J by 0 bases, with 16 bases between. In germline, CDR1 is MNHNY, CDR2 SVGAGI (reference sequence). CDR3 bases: TGTGCCAGCAGTTCTAACGACAGAGAACCCTCCTACGAGCAGTACTTC. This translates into CASSSNDREPSYEQYF.

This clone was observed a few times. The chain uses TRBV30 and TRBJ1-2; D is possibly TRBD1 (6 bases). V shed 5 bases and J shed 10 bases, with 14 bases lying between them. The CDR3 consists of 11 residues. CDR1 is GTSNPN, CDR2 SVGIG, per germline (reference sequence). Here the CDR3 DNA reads TGTGCCTGGGGACAGCGGATTCCCTACACCTTC. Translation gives CAWGQRIPYTF.

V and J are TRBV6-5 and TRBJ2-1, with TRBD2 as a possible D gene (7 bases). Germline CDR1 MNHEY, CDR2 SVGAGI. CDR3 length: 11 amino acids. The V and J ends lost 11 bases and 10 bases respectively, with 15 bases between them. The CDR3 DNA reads TGTGCCTCCGGAGGGGGAGGGGAGCAGTTCTTC. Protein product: CASGGGGEQFF.

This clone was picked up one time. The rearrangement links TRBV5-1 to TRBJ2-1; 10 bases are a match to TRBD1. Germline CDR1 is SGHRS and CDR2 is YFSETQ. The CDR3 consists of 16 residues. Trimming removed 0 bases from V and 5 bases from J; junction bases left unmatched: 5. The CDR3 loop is CASSLARGQGHNEQFF. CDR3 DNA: TGCGCCAGCAGCTTGGCCAGGGGACAGGGGCACAATGAGCAGTTCTTC.

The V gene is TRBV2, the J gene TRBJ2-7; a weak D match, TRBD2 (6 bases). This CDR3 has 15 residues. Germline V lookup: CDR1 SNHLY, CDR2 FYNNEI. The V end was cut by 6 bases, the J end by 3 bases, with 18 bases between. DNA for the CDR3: TGTGCCAGCAGACAAGTGGCTAGCGCTTACTACGAGCAGTACTTC. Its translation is CASRQVASAYYEQYF.

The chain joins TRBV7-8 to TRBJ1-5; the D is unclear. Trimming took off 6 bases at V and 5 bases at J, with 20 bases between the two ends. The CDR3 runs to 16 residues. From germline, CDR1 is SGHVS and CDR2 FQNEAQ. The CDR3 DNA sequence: TGTGCCAGCAGTCCCGTCCCGAGGGCGCGGGATCAGCCCCAGCATTTT. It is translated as CASSPVPRARDQPQHF. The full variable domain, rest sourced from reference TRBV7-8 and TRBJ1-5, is GAGVSQSPRYKVAKRGQDVALRCDPISGHVSLFWYQQALGQGPEFLTYFQNEAQLDKSGLPSDRFFAERPEGSVSTLKIQRTQQEDSAVYLCASSPVPRARDQPQHFGDGTRLSIL.

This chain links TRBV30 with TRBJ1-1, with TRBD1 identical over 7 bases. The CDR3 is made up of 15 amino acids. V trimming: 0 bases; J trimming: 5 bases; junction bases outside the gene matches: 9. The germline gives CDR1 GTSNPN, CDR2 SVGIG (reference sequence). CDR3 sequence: CAWSVAHRGQTEAFF. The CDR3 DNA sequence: TGTGCCTGGAGTGTGGCCCACAGGGGACAGACTGAAGCTTTCTTT.

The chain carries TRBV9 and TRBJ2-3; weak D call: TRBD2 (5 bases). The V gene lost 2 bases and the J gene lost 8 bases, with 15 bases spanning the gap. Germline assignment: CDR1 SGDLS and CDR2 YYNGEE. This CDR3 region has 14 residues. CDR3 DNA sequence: TGTGCCAGCAGCGTGACGACGGGGTATGTTACGCAGTATTTT. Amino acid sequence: CASSVTTGYVTQYF.

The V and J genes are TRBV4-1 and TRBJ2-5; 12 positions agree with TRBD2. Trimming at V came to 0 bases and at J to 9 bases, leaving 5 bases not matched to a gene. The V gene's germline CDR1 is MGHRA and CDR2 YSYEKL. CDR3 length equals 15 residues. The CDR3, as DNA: TGCGCCAGCAGCCAAGAGGCAGGACTAGCGGGGCCCCAGTACTTC. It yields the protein CASSQEAGLAGPQYF.

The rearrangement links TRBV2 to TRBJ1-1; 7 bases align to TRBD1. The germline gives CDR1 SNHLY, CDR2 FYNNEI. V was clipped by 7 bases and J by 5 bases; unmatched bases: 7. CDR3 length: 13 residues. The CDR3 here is CASIGGGWTEAFF. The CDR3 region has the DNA TGTGCCAGCATTGGAGGGGGCTGGACTGAAGCTTTCTTT.

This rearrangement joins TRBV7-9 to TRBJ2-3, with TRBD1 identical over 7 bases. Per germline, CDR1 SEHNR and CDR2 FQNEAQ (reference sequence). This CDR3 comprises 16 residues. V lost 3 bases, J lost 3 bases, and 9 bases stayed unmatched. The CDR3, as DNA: TGTGCCAGCAGCTTCAACAGGGGTGAGGGTACAGATACGCAGTATTTT. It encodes CASSFNRGEGTDTQYF.

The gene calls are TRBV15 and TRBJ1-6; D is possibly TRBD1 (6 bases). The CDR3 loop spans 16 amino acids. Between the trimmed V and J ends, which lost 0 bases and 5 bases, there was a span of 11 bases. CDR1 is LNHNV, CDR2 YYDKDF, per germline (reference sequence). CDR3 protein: CATSRERTVNNSPLHF. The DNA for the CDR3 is TGTGCCACCAGCAGAGAGAGGACAGTAAATAATTCACCCCTCCACTTT.

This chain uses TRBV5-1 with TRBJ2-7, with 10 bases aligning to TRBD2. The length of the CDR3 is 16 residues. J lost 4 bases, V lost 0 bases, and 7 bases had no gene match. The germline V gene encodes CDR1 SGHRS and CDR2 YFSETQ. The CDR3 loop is CASSLGAGGRGYEQYF. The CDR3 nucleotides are TGCGCCAGCAGCTTGGGAGCGGGAGGGCGCGGGTACGAGCAGTACTTC.

The CDR3 spells CASHRGREQYF. CDR3 coding DNA: TGTGCCAGCCACAGGGGGCGCGAGCAGTACTTC. This chain joins TRBV2 and TRBJ2-7; 9 bases align to TRBD1. Germline CDR1 and CDR2: SNHLY and FYNNEI. The CDR3 spans 11 residues. The J segment lost 6 bases and the V segment lost 8 bases, leaving 2 bases of the junction unmatched.

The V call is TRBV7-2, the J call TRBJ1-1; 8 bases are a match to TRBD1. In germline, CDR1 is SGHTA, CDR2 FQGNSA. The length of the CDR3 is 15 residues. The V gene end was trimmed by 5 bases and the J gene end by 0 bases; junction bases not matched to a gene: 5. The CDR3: CASSPWTGMNTEAFF. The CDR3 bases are TGTGCCAGCAGCCCCTGGACAGGGATGAACACTGAAGCTTTCTTT.

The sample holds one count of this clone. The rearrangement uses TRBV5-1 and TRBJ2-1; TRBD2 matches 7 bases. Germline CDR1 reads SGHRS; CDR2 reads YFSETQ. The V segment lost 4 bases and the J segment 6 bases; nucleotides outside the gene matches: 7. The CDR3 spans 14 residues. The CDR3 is CASSPAGRGNEQFF. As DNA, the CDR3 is TGCGCCAGCAGCCCAGCGGGACGGGGCAATGAGCAGTTCTTC.

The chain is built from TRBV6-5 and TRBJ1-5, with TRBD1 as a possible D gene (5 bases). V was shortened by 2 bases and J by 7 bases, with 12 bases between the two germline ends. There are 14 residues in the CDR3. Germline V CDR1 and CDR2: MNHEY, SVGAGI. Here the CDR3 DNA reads TGTGCCAGCAGTTACGAATCCAGGGCCCAGCCCCAGCATTTT. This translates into CASSYESRAQPQHF.

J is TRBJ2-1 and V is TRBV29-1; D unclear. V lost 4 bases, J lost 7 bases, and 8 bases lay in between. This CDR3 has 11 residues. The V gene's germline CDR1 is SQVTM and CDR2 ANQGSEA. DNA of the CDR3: TGCAGCGTTGGAAGAGCAAATGAGCAGTTCTTC. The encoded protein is CSVGRANEQFF.

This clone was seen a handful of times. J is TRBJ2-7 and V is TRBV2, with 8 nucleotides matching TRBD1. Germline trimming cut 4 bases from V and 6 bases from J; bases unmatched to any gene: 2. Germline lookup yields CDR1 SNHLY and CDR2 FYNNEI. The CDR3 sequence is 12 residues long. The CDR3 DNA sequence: TGTGCCAGCAGTGGCACAGGGGGCGAGCAGTACTTC. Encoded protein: CASSGTGGEQYF.

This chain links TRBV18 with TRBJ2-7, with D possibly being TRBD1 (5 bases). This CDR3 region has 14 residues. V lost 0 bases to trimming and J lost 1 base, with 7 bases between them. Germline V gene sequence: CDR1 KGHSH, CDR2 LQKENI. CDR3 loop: CASSPPDSSYEQYF. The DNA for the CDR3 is TGTGCCAGCTCACCACCAGACAGTTCCTACGAGCAGTACTTC.

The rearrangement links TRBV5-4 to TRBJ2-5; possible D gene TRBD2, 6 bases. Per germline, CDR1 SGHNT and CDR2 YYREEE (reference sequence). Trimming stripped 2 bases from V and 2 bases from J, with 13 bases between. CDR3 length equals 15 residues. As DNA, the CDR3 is TGTGCCAGCAGCTTTATGACTAGTCGTCAAGAGACCCAGTACTTC. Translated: CASSFMTSRQETQYF.

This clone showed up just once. CDR3: CSVEGTISGRLNEQYF. CDR3 DNA: TGCAGCGTTGAAGGCACCATTAGCGGGAGGTTGAACGAGCAGTACTTC. The chain carries TRBV29-1 and TRBJ2-7; 10 nucleotides match TRBD2. J was trimmed by 5 bases and V by 1 base; bases with no gene match: 11. The CDR3 spans 16 residues. From germline, CDR1 is SQVTM and CDR2 ANQGSEA.

CDR3 coding DNA: TGTGCCAGCAGTTACTCGACAGGGGGCGCCACCGGGGAGCTGTTTTTT. This codes for CASSYSTGGATGELFF. The chain is built from TRBV6-5 and TRBJ2-2, with 10 bases lining up with TRBD1. The CDR3 runs to 16 residues. The germline CDR1 and CDR2 sequences are MNHEY and SVGAGI. With 0 bases clipped from V and 4 bases from J, the junction kept 2 bases outside the gene matches.